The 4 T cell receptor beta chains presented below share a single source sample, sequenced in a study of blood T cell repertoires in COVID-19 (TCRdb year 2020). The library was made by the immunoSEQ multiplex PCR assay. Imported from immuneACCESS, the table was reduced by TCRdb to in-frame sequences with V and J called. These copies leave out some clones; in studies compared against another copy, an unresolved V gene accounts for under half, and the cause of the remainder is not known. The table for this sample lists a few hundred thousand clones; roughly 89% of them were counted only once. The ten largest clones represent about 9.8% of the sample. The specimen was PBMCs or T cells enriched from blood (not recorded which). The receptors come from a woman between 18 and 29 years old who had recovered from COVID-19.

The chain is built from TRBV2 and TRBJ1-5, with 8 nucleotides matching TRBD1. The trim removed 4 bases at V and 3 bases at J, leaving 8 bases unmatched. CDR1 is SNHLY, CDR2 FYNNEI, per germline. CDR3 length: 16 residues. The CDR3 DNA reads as TGTGCCAGCAGTGGGTCGACAGGGGTTTACAATCAGCCCCAGCATTTT. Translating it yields CASSGSTGVYNQPQHF.

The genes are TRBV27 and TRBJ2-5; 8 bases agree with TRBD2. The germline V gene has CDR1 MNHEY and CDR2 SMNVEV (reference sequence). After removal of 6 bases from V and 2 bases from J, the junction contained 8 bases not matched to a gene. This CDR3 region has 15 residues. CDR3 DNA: TGTGCCAGCAGCCAATCCACTAGCGGTCAAGAGACCCAGTACTTC. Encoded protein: CASSQSTSGQETQYF.

This chain's CDR3 is CAISAGTDGYTF. The CDR3 DNA reads TGTGCCATCAGCGCAGGGACAGATGGCTACACCTTC. This chain joins TRBV10-3 and TRBJ1-2, with 7 nucleotides matching TRBD1. The CDR3 has 12 amino acids. V was pared by 6 bases and J by 6 bases, with 4 bases of the junction left unmatched. Germline lookup yields CDR1 ENHRY and CDR2 SYGVKD.

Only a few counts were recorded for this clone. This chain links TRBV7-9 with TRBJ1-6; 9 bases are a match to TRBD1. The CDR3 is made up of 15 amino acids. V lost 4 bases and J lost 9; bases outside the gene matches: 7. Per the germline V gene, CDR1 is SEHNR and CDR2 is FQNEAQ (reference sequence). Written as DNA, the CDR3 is TGTGCCAGCAGCTCGGGGACAGGGAATCCTTCACCCCTCCACTTT. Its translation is CASSSGTGNPSPLHF.